The next 31 T cell receptor beta chains were all read from a single sample in a study of graft-versus-host responses after intestinal transplantation (dated by TCRdb to the early 2020s). Library preparation employed the immunoSEQ multiplex PCR assay. TCRdb limited this immuneACCESS table to in-frame rearrangements with V and J called. A share of clones is missing; checked studies link under half to unresolved V genes, and the rest is unexplained. The sample yields over 45,000 clones; approximately 90% were counted once. The top ten clonotypes cover less than 2% of the sample. Sequencing used PBMCs, obtained 26 days after transplant. These TCRs come from a human patient who received an intestinal transplant, so some T cells may come from the graft donor.

This chain uses TRBV25-1 with TRBJ2-7, with TRBD1 matching over 7 bases. CDR1 is MGHDK, CDR2 SYGVNS, per germline. Trimming at V came to 10 bases and at J to 2 bases, leaving 5 bases not matched to a gene. This CDR3 spans 12 amino acids. CDR3 sequence (DNA): TGTGCCACTACGACAGGGCCCTACGAGCAGTACTTC. Its translation: CATTTGPYEQYF.

The chain is built from TRBV29-1 and TRBJ2-2; no clear D. This CDR3 region has 11 residues. The V gene's germline CDR1 is SQVTM and CDR2 ANQGSEA. V was pared by 1 base and J by 6 bases, with 3 bases between. DNA for the CDR3: TGCAGCGTTGAAGGGCCCGGGGAGCTGTTTTTT. Its protein is CSVEGPGELFF.

V is TRBV6-4 and J is TRBJ2-3; maybe TRBD1 (6 bases). The CDR3 is 15 residues long. The germline V gene encodes CDR1 MRHNA and CDR2 SNTAGT. Between the trimmed V and J ends, which lost 4 bases and 0 bases, there was a span of 11 bases. The DNA for the CDR3 is TGTGCCAGCAGTGGGGTAGGACAGAGCACAGATACGCAGTATTTT. Translating gives CASSGVGQSTDTQYF.

This chain joins TRBV25-1 and TRBJ1-1, with a weak D call TRBD1 (5 bases). There are 15 residues in the CDR3. The germline V and J ends were trimmed by 3 bases and 8 bases, with 19 bases remaining between them. CDR1 is MGHDK, CDR2 SYGVNS, per germline. The CDR3 is CASSDNRRSITEAFF. The CDR3 DNA follows: TGTGCCAGCAGTGATAACAGGCGGTCCATTACGGAAGCTTTCTTT.

V and J are TRBV15 and TRBJ1-3; tentatively, D is TRBD1 (5 bases). This CDR3 comprises 14 residues. Germline CDR1 reads LNHNV; CDR2 reads YYDKDF (reference sequence). V lost 5 bases and J lost 2, with 10 bases in between. The CDR3 is CATSGAITGNTIYF. In DNA, the CDR3 is TGTGCCACCAGCGGGGCTATAACTGGAAACACCATATATTTT.

The V gene is TRBV5-4, the J gene TRBJ1-2, with 7 bases aligning to TRBD1. This CDR3 spans 14 amino acids. The germline V gene encodes CDR1 SGHNT and CDR2 YYREEE (reference sequence). V shed 2 bases, J shed 3 bases, and the junction held 4 bases outside the gene matches. CDR3 DNA: TGTGCCAGCAGCTTTACAGGGGCGGACTATGGCTACACCTTC. Protein: CASSFTGADYGYTF.

This chain uses TRBV5-1 with TRBJ1-1; D not resolved. Trimming took off 0 bases at V and 8 bases at J, with 8 bases between the two ends. The CDR3 totals 12 residues. Germline V gene lookup returns CDR1 SGHRS and CDR2 YFSETQ. The CDR3: CASSLAGLEAFF. The DNA for the CDR3 is TGCGCCAGCAGCTTGGCCGGACTGGAAGCTTTCTTT. Using reference TRBV5-1 and TRBJ1-1 for the parts outside the CDR3, the full variable domain is KAGVTQTPRYLIKTRGQQVTLSCSPISGHRSVSWYQQTPGQGLQFLFEYFSETQRNKGNFPGRFSGRQFSNSRSEMNVSTLELGDSALYLCASSLAGLEAFFGQGTRLTVV.

This clone has a handful of counts. The chain's CDR3 is CASSSDPGSGQPQHF. CDR3 DNA sequence: TGTGCCAGCAGTTCGGACCCGGGATCTGGACAGCCCCAGCATTTT. This chain joins TRBV6-1 and TRBJ1-5; D is unresolved. CDR3 size: 15 residues. In germline, CDR1 is MNHNS, CDR2 SASEGT. V was pared by 5 bases and J by 7 bases, with 18 bases between.

J is TRBJ2-7 and V is TRBV5-4, with D possibly matching TRBD1 (7 bases). The CDR3 covers 13 residues. From germline, CDR1 is SGHNT and CDR2 YYREEE (reference sequence). The V gene lost 4 bases and the J gene lost 2 bases, with 10 bases spanning the gap. Here the CDR3 DNA reads TGTGCCAGCAGCGGAGGGACAGCCTACGAGCAGTACTTC. Protein product: CASSGGTAYEQYF.

The chain uses TRBV11-3 and TRBJ2-1; D is undetermined. The CDR3 covers 12 residues. V was cut by 1 base and J by 4 bases, with 2 bases left in between. The germline gives CDR1 SGHNT, CDR2 YENEEA. CDR3 loop: CASSLAYNEQFF. DNA of the CDR3: TGTGCCAGCAGCTTAGCGTACAATGAGCAGTTCTTC.

This clone was found a few times. The chain employs TRBV28 and TRBJ2-1; 10 bases align to TRBD2. The CDR3 runs 17 residues. Germline V lookup: CDR1 MDHEN, CDR2 SYDVKM. The V and J ends lost 4 bases and 5 bases, in that order; junction bases with no gene match: 11. The CDR3 is CASSSPDLAGVDNEQFF. The CDR3 bases are TGTGCCAGCAGTTCCCCCGATCTAGCGGGAGTCGACAATGAGCAGTTCTTC.

The rearrangement uses TRBV28 and TRBJ2-5, with 12 bases aligning to TRBD2. The ends lost 7 bases at V and 9 bases at J; junction bases unmatched: 12. This CDR3 contains 15 residues. Looked up from germline, CDR1 is MDHEN and CDR2 is SYDVKM. CDR3 amino acids: CASTGLAGFRGAQYF. CDR3 coding DNA: TGTGCCAGCACCGGACTAGCGGGGTTTCGAGGGGCCCAGTACTTC.

This clone ranks as medium-sized. The same CDR3 is also encoded by other DNA sequences in this sample. The chain links TRBV13 to TRBJ2-3, with TRBD1 matching over 10 bases. The germline V gene encodes CDR1 PRHDT and CDR2 FYEKMQ (reference sequence). The CDR3 is 16 residues long. With V trimmed by 5 bases and J by 0 bases, 5 bases remained unmatched. CDR3 sequence: CASSTRDRGSTDTQYF. CDR3 DNA: TGTGCCAGCAGCACTCGGGACAGGGGAAGCACAGATACGCAGTATTTT.

V gene TRBV28 combines with J gene TRBJ2-5, with 11 bases matching TRBD1. This CDR3 contains 16 residues. From germline, CDR1 is MDHEN and CDR2 SYDVKM. The V segment lost 1 base and the J segment 5 bases; nucleotides outside the gene matches: 6. CDR3 loop: CASSLSPGTGGETQYF. The CDR3, as DNA: TGTGCCAGCAGTTTATCCCCCGGGACAGGGGGTGAGACCCAGTACTTC.

The DNA of the CDR3 is TGTGCCAGTACCCGACAGGGGGTTGCAGATACGCAGTATTTT. Translating it yields CASTRQGVADTQYF. The chain recombines TRBV19 with TRBJ2-3; 9 bases are shared with TRBD1. Per germline, CDR1 LNHDA and CDR2 SQIVND (reference sequence). Unmatched junction bases numbered 6, after V lost 7 bases and J lost 4 bases. The CDR3 loop spans 14 amino acids.

The V call is TRBV28, the J call TRBJ2-1, with D maybe TRBD1 (5 bases). Germline CDR1 and CDR2: MDHEN and SYDVKM. V dropped 1 base and J dropped 6 bases, with 13 bases sitting between them. The CDR3 has 15 residues. The CDR3 loop is CASSLSGPIGNEQFF. The CDR3 DNA reads TGTGCCAGCAGTTTATCAGGGCCTATAGGCAATGAGCAGTTCTTC.

V is TRBV6-1 and J is TRBJ2-5; 8 bases fit TRBD2. Germline CDR1 is MNHNS and CDR2 is SASEGT. The V gene end was trimmed by 5 bases and the J gene end by 2 bases; junction bases not matched to a gene: 1. The CDR3 has 13 residues. CDR3 region: CASSRGGQETQYF. The CDR3 DNA reads as TGTGCCAGCAGTCGGGGGGGGCAAGAGACCCAGTACTTC.

The chain carries TRBV14 and TRBJ1-1, with D possibly matching TRBD1 (5 bases). The CDR3 totals 13 residues. Deletions cut 6 bases from V and 1 base from J, with 9 bases between. In germline, CDR1 is SGHDN, CDR2 FVKESK. CDR3 protein: CASRPTGNTEAFF. The CDR3 bases are TGTGCCAGCAGACCTACAGGGAACACTGAAGCTTTCTTT.

This chain joins TRBV6-6 and TRBJ2-3; TRBD2 aligns across 9 bases. Germline values: CDR1 MNHNY, CDR2 SVGAGI (reference sequence). This CDR3 has 15 amino acids. J was trimmed by 0 bases and V by 5 bases; bases with no gene match: 3. The CDR3 coding sequence is TGTGCCAGCAGTCGACTAGCGGCAAGCACAGATACGCAGTATTTT. Its translation: CASSRLAASTDTQYF.

The chain has TRBV6-5 and TRBJ1-1, with TRBD1 identical over 10 bases. CDR3 size: 15 residues. With 6 bases clipped from V and 3 bases from J, the junction kept 7 bases outside the gene matches. The germline CDR1 and CDR2 sequences are MNHEY and SVGAGI. CDR3 DNA sequence: TGTGCCAGCAGCTTCACCGGACAGGGGGACACTGAAGCTTTCTTT. Its protein product is CASSFTGQGDTEAFF.

The chain uses TRBV9 and TRBJ1-2; no reliable D call. The germline V and J ends were trimmed by 4 bases and 4 bases, with 8 bases remaining between them. This CDR3 has 12 amino acids. CDR1 and CDR2 from the germline V gene are SGDLS and YYNGEE. CDR3 sequence reads: CASSTAPYGYTF. In DNA, the CDR3 is TGTGCCAGCAGCACTGCGCCCTATGGCTACACCTTC.

This clone was picked up one time. This chain joins TRBV4-1 and TRBJ1-2, with D perhaps matching TRBD1 (5 bases). With 1 base removed from V and 4 bases from J, the gap between germline ends came to 7 bases. The CDR3 length is 13 residues. Germline assignment: CDR1 MGHRA and CDR2 YSYEKL. CDR3 loop: CASSQGQSYGYTF. CDR3 nucleotides: TGCGCCAGCAGCCAAGGACAGAGCTATGGCTACACCTTC.

The CDR3 nucleotides read TGTGCCAGCAGCTTGGGCGCGTCAGTCCTCTACGAGCAGTACGTC. This codes for CASSLGASVLYEQYV. This chain uses TRBV11-2 with TRBJ2-7; no definite D call. The CDR3 extends over 15 amino acids. Germline CDR1 reads SGHAT; CDR2 reads FQNNGV. V lost 3 bases to trimming and J lost 3 bases, with 15 bases between them.

The J gene is TRBJ2-2, the V gene TRBV4-1, with a tentative D call TRBD2 (6 bases). The length of the CDR3 is 14 residues. Germline lookup yields CDR1 MGHRA and CDR2 YSYEKL. V lost 0 bases and J lost 7, with 9 bases in between. For the CDR3, the DNA is TGCGCCAGCAGCCAAGAAGTAGCGGTCGGGGAGCTGTTTTTT. It translates to CASSQEVAVGELFF.

The DNA for the CDR3 is TGTGCCACCAGCAGAATGGACAGGGTAGGGGATGAGCAGTTCTTC. Translated, it gives CATSRMDRVGDEQFF. The chain combines TRBV15 with TRBJ2-1; TRBD1 matches 8 bases. The CDR3 totals 15 residues. V gave up 2 bases and J gave up 8 bases; unmatched junction bases: 8. The germline CDR1 and CDR2 sequences are LNHNV and YYDKDF (reference sequence). Filled out from reference TRBV15 and TRBJ2-1, the complete variable domain reads DAMVIQNPRYQVTQFGKPVTLSCSQTLNHNVMYWYQQKSSQAPKLLFHYYDKDFNNEADTPDNFQSRRPNTSFCFLDIRSPGLGDTAMYLCATSRMDRVGDEQFFGPGTRLTVL.

This clone is a singleton in its sample. This chain uses TRBV7-9 with TRBJ2-7, with D perhaps TRBD2 (7 bases). The CDR3 runs to 17 residues. Germline V gives CDR1 SEHNR, CDR2 FQNEAQ (reference sequence). The germline V and J ends were trimmed by 3 bases and 4 bases, with 22 bases remaining between them. Here the CDR3 reads CASSFPVSGRGGYEQYF. CDR3 bases: TGTGCCAGCAGCTTCCCCGTTTCAGGAAGGGGGGGGTACGAGCAGTACTTC.

This clone appeared a few times. The chain combines TRBV20-1 with TRBJ1-1, with D unclear. Trimming left V 1 base short and J 8 bases short, with 5 bases between. CDR3 length equals 10 residues. The germline V gene has CDR1 DFQATT and CDR2 SNEGSKA (reference sequence). The CDR3 bases are TGCAGTGCTAGAGGGGAGGAAGCTTTCTTT. Translation: CSARGEEAFF.

CDR3 residues: CASSLVAPASGSDYEQYF. As DNA, the CDR3 is TGTGCCAGCAGTTTAGTGGCCCCGGCTAGCGGGAGTGACTACGAGCAGTACTTC. The V and J genes are TRBV27 and TRBJ2-7; 10 bases are shared with TRBD2. Germline assignment: CDR1 MNHEY and CDR2 SMNVEV (reference sequence). The J segment lost 3 bases and the V segment lost 2 bases, leaving 13 bases of the junction unmatched. The CDR3 has 18 amino acids.

The V and J genes are TRBV19 and TRBJ1-5; 10 bases are shared with TRBD1. The germline V gene encodes CDR1 LNHDA and CDR2 SQIVND (reference sequence). V shed 3 bases, J shed 0 bases, and the junction held 17 bases outside the gene matches. There are 21 residues in the CDR3. The CDR3 is CASSIEIQGQGRGNSNQPQHF. The CDR3 region has the DNA TGTGCCAGTAGTATCGAAATTCAGGGACAGGGGAGGGGGAATAGCAATCAGCCCCAGCATTTT.

This clone came up a few times. The CDR3 DNA reads as TGTGCCAGCAGCCCCGGGACAGTCTATGGCTACACCTTC. Amino acids: CASSPGTVYGYTF. The genes are TRBV6-5 and TRBJ1-2; 7 nucleotides agree with TRBD1. This CDR3 spans 13 amino acids. Germline V CDR1 and CDR2: MNHEY, SVGAGI. V was clipped by 6 bases and J by 4 bases; unmatched bases: 5.

The CDR3 reads CASSVMVMAQPQHF. The CDR3 nucleotides are TGTGCCAGCAGCGTTATGGTTATGGCTCAGCCCCAGCATTTT. This rearrangement joins TRBV28 to TRBJ1-5; D uncertain. Trimming shortened V by 6 bases and J by 6 bases, and 15 bases separated the two germline ends. Germline values: CDR1 MDHEN, CDR2 SYDVKM. The CDR3 runs to 14 residues.